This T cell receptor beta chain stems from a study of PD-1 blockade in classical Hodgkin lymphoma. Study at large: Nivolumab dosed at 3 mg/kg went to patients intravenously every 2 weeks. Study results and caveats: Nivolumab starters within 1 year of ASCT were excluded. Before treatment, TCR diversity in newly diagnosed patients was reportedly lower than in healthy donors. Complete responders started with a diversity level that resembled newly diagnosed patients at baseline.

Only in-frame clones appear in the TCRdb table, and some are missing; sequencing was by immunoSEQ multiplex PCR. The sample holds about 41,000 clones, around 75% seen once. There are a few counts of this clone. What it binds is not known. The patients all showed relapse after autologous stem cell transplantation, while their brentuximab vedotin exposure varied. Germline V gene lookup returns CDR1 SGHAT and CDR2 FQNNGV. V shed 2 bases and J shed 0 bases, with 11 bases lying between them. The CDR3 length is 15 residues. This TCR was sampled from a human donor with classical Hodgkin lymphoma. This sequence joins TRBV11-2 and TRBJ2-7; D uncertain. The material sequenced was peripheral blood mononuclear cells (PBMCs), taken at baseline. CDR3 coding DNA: TGTGCCAGCAGCTTAATCGAGGCCCTCTCCTACGAGCAGTACTTC. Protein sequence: CASSLIEALSYEQYF.